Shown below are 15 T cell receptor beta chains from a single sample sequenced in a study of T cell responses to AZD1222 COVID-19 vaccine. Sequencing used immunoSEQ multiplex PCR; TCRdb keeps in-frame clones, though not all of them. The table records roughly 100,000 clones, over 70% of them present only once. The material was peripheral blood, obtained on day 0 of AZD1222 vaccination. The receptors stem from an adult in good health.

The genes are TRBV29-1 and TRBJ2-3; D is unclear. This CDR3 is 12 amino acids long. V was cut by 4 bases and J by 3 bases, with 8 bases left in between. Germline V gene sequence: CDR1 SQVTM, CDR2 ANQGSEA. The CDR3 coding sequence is TGCAGCGTTGTTCCTGGGACAGATACGCAGTATTTT. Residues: CSVVPGTDTQYF.

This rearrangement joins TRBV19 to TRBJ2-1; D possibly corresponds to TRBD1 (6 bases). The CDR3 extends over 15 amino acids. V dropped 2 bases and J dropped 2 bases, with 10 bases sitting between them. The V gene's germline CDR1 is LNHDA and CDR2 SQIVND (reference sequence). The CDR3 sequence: CASSIPQGPYNEQFF. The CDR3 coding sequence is TGTGCCAGTAGTATACCGCAGGGGCCCTACAATGAGCAGTTCTTC.

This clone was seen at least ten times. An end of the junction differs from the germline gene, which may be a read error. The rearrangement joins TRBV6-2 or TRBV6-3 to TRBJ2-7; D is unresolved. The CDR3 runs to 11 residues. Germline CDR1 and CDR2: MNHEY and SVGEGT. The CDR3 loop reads CASSYSFEQYF. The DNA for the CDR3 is TGTGCCAGCAGTTACTCCTTCGAGCAGTACTTC.

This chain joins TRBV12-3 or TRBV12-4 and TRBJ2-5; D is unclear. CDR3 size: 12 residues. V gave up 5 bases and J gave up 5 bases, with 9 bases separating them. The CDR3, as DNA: TGTGCCAGCAGTGGGCGGCGGGAGACCCAGTACTTC. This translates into CASSGRRETQYF.

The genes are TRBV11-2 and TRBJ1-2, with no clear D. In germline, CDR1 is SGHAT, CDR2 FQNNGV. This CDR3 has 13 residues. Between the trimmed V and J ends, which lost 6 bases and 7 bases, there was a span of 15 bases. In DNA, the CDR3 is TGTGCCAGCAGTCGTTACAGTTTTGCTGGCTACACCTTC. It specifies CASSRYSFAGYTF.

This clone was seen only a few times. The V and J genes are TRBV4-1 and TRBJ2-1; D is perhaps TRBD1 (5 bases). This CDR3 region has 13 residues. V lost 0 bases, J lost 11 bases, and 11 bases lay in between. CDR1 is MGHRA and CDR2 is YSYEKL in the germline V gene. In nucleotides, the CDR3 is TGCGCCAGCAGCCAAGATTGGGGCAGGAAGCAGTTCTTC. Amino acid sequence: CASSQDWGRKQFF.

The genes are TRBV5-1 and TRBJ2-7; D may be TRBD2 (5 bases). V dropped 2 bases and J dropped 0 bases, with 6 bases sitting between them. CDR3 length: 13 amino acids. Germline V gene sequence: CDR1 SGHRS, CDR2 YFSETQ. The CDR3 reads CASSFRDSYEQYF. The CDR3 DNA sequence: TGCGCCAGCAGCTTCCGGGACTCCTACGAGCAGTACTTC.

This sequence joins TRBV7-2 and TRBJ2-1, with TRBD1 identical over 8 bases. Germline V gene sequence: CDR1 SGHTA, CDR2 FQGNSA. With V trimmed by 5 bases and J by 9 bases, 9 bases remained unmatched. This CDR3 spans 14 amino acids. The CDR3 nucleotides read TGTGCCAGCAGCCTTCGACAGGGGTTGGGTGAGCAGTTCTTC. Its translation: CASSLRQGLGEQFF.

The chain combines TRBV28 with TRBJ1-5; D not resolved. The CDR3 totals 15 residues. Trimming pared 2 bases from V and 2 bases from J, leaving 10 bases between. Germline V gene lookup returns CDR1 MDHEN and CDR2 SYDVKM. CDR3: CASSLPGSGNQPQHF. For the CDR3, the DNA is TGTGCCAGCAGTTTACCGGGGTCCGGCAATCAGCCCCAGCATTTT.

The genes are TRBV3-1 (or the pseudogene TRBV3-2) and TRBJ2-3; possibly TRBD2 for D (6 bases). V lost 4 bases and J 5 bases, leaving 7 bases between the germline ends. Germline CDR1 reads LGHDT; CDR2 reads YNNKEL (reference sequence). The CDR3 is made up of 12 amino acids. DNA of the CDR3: TGTGCCAGCAGCCTTAGCGGAGATACGCAGTATTTT. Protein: CASSLSGDTQYF.

CDR3 sequence reads: CASSTVSGGTDYGYTF. CDR3 sequence (DNA): TGCGCCAGCAGCACCGTATCAGGAGGGACAGACTATGGCTACACCTTC. The gene calls are TRBV5-1 and TRBJ1-2; 7 nucleotides align to TRBD1. Per the germline V gene, CDR1 is SGHRS and CDR2 is YFSETQ. Trimming took 4 bases from V and 3 from J; bases not matched to a gene: 12. The CDR3 consists of 16 residues.

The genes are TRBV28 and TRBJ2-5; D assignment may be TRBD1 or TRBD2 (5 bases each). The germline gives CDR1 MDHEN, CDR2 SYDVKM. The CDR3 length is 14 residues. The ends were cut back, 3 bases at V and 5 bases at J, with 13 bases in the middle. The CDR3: CASSLVFRDETQYF. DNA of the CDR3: TGTGCCAGCAGTTTGGTTTTCAGGGACGAGACCCAGTACTTC.

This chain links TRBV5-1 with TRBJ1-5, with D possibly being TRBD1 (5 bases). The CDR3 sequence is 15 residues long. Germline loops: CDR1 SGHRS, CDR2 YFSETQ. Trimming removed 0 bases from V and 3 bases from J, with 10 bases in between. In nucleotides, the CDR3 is TGCGCCAGCAGCTTGGTAGCAGGGCCCAATCAGCCCCAGCATTTT. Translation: CASSLVAGPNQPQHF.

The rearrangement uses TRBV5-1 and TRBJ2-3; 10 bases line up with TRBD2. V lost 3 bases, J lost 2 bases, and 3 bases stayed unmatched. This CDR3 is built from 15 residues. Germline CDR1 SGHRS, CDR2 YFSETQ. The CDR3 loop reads CASSWTSGATDTQYF. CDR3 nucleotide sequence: TGCGCCAGCAGCTGGACTAGCGGAGCCACAGATACGCAGTATTTT.

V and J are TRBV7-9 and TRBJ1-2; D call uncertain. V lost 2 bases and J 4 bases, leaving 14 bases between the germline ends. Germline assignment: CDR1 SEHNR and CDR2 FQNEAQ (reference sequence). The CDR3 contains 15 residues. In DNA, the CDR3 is TGTGCCAGCAGCTTAATCGGACTAAACTCCTATGGCTACACCTTC. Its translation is CASSLIGLNSYGYTF.